This T cell receptor (beta chain) was recorded in a study of CD4 T cells in relation to SARS-CoV-2 and coronaviruses. Study as a whole: Patient ages ranged from 21 to 72, median 38. Convalescent patients were about eight males and 4 females; two were Hispanic.

Points on this clone: Antigen unknown.

General observations from the study: Approximately 65% of donors had memory CD4+ clonotypes crossrecognizing SARS-CoV-2 and common cold coronavirus spike.

Some clones are missing from TCRdb's copy, which holds only in-frame ones; the method was immunoSEQ multiplex PCR. The data hold tens of thousands of clones, with 70% to 90% observed a single time. This TCR was recovered from an adult with COVID-19. Sequencing input: memory CD4+ T cells from PBMCs.

The CDR3 sequence is CASSPWTVGLSGELFF. Written as DNA, the CDR3 is TGCGCCAGCAGCCCCTGGACCGTCGGTTTGTCCGGGGAGCTGTTTTTT. V and J are TRBV5-1 and TRBJ2-2, with no clear D. Germline V gives CDR1 SGHRS, CDR2 YFSETQ. The CDR3 has 16 amino acids. V was shortened by 4 bases and J by 6 bases, with 19 bases between the two germline ends.